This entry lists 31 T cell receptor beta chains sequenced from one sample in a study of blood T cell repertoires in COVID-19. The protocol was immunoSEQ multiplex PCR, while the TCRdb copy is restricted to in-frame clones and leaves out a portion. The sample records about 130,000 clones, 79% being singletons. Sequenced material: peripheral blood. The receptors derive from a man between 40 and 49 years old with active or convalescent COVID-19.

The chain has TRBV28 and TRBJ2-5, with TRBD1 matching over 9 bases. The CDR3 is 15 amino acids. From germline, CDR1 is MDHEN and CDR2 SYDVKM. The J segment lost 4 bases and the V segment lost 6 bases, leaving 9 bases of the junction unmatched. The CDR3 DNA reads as TGTGCCAGCAGGCCCTCCTCGGACAGGGGAGAGACCCAGTACTTC. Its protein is CASRPSSDRGETQYF.

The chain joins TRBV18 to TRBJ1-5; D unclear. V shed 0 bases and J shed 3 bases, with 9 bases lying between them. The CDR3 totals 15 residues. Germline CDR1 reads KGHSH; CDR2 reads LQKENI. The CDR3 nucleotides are TGTGCCAGCTCACCACCTGGGCCAACCAATCAGCCCCAGCATTTT. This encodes CASSPPGPTNQPQHF.

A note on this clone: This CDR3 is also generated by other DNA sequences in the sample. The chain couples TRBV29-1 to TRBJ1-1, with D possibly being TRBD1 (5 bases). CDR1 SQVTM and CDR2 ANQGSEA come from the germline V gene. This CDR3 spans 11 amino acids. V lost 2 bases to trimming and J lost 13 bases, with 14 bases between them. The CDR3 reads CSVEKAGGGFF. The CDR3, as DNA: TGCAGCGTTGAAAAGGCCGGGGGGGGTTTCTTT.

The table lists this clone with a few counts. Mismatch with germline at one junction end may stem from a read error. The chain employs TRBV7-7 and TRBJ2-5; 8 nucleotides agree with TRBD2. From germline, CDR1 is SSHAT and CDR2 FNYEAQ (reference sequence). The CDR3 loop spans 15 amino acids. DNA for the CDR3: TGTGCTAGCAGCCCGGCGGGTAGCGGGGTAGAGACCCAGTACTTC. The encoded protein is CASSPAGSGVETQYF.

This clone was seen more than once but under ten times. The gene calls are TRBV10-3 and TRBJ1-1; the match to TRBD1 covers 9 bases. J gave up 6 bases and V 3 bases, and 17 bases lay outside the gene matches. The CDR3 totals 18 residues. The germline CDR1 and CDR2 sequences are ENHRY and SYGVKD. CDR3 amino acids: CAISETGGHPSRSSEAFF. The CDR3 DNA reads TGTGCCATCAGTGAAACAGGGGGCCATCCCAGCAGGTCCTCTGAAGCTTTCTTT.

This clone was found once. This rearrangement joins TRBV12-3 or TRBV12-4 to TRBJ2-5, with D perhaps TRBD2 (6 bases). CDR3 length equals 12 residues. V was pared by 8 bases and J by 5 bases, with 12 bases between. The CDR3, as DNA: TGTGCCAGCGCGACTAGGGTTGAGACCCAGTACTTC. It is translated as CASATRVETQYF.

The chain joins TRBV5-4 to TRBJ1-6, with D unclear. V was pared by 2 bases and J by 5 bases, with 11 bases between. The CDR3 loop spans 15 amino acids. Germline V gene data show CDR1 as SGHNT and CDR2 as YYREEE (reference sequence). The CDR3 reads CASSFGGQNNSPLHF. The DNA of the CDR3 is TGTGCCAGCAGCTTCGGCGGGCAGAATAATTCACCCCTCCACTTT.

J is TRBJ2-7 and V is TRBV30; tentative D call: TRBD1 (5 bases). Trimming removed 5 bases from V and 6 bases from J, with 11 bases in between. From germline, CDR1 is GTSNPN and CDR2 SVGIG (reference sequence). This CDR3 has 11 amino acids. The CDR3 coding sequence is TGTGCCTGGGAGACAGCTCTCGAGCAGTACTTC. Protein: CAWETALEQYF.

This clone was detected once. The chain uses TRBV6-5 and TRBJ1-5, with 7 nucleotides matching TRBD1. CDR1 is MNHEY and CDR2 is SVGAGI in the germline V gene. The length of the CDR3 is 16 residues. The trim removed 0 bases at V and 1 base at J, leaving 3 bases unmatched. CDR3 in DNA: TGTGCCAGCAGTTACTCGACACAGGGGAGCAATCAGCCCCAGCATTTT. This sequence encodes CASSYSTQGSNQPQHF.

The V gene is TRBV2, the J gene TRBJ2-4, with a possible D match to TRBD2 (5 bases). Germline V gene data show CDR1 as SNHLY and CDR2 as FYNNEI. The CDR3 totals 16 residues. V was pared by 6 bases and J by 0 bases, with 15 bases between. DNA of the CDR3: TGTGCCAGCAGCGTTAATTCCGGGGTAGCCAAAAACATTCAGTACTTC. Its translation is CASSVNSGVAKNIQYF.

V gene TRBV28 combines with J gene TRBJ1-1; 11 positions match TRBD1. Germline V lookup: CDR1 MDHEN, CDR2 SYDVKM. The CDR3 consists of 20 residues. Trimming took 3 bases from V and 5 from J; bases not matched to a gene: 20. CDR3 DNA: TGTGCCAGCAGTTTCCGCCTCTTTGGACAGGGGGCGCAAAGGGGTACTGAAGCTTTCTTT. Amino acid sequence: CASSFRLFGQGAQRGTEAFF.

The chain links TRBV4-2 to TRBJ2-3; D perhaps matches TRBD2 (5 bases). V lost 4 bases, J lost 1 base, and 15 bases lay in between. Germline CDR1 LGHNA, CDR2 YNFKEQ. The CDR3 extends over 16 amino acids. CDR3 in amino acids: CASSRNRGLGTDTQYF. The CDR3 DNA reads TGTGCCAGCAGCCGGAACCGGGGTCTCGGCACAGATACGCAGTATTTT.

This CDR3 reads CASSERGLADLTDTQYF. DNA of the CDR3: TGCGCCAGCAGTGAAAGAGGGCTAGCGGACCTCACAGATACGCAGTATTTT. V and J are TRBV10-1 and TRBJ2-3; 7 bases map to TRBD2. Germline V gene data show CDR1 as WNHNN and CDR2 as SYGVQD (reference sequence). The length of the CDR3 is 17 residues. V trimming: 3 bases; J trimming: 2 bases; junction bases outside the gene matches: 11.

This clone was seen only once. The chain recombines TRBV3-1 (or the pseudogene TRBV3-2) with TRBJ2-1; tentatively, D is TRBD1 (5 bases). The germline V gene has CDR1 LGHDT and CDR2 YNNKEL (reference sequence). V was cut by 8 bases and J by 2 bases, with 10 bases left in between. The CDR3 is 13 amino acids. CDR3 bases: TGTGCCAGCGGACAACCTCCCTACAATGAGCAGTTCTTC. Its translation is CASGQPPYNEQFF.

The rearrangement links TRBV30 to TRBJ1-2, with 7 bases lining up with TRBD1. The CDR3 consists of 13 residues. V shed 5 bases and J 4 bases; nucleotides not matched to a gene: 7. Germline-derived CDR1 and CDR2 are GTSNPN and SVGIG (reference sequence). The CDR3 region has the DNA TGTGCCTGGGGGGGTAGGGACAGCTATGGCTACACCTTC. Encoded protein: CAWGGRDSYGYTF.

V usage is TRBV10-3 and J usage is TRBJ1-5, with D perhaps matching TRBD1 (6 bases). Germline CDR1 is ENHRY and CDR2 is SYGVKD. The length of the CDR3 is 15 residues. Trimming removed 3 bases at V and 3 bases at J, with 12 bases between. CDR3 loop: CAISDGTSNNQPQHF. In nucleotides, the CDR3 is TGTGCCATCAGTGACGGGACATCAAACAATCAGCCCCAGCATTTT.

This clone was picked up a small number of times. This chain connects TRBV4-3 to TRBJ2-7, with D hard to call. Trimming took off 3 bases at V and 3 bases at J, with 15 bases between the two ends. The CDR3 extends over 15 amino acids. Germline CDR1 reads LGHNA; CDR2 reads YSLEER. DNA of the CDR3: TGCGCCAGCAGCCACCCCGGAGATCCTTTCTACGAGCAGTACTTC. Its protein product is CASSHPGDPFYEQYF.

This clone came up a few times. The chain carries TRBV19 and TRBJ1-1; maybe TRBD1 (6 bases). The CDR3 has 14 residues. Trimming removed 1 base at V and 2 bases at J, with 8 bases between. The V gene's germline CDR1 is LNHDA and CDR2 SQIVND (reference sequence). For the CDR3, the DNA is TGTGCCAGTAGTATAGGGGGGCTAAACACTGAAGCTTTCTTT. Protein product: CASSIGGLNTEAFF.

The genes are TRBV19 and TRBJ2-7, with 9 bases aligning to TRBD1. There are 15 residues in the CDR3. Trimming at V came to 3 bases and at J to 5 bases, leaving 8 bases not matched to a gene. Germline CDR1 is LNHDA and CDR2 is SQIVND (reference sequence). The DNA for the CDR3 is TGTGCCAGTAGTATTAGGGGGACAGGGAGACACGAGCAGTACTTC. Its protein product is CASSIRGTGRHEQYF.

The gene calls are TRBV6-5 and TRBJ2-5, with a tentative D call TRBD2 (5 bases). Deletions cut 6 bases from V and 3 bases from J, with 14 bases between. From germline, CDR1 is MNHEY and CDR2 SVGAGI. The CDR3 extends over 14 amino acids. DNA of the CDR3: TGTGCCAGCAGCACGGACTCCATAAAAGAGACCCAGTACTTC. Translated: CASSTDSIKETQYF.

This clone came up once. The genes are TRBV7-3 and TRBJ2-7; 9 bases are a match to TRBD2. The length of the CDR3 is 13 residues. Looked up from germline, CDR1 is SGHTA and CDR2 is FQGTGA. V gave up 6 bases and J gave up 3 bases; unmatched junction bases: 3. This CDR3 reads CASRSSGIYEQYF. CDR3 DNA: TGTGCCAGCAGGTCTAGCGGGATCTACGAGCAGTACTTC.

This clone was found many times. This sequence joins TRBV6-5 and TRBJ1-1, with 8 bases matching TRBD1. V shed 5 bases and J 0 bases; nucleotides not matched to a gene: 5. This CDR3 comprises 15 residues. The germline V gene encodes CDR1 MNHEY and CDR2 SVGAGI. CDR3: CASSPRTGMNTEAFF. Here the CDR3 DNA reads TGTGCCAGCAGTCCCCGGACAGGGATGAACACTGAAGCTTTCTTT.

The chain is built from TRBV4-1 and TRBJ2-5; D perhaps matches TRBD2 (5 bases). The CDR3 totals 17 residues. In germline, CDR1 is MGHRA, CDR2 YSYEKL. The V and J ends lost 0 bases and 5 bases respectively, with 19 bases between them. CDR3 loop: CASSQDPGGSGGETQYF. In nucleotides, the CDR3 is TGCGCCAGCAGCCAAGATCCCGGCGGGTCGGGCGGCGAGACCCAGTACTTC.

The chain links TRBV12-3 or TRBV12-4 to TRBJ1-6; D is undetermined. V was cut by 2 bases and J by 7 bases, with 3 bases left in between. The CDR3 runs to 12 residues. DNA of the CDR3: TGTGCCAGCAGTTTACAAAATTCACCCCTCCACTTT. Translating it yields CASSLQNSPLHF.

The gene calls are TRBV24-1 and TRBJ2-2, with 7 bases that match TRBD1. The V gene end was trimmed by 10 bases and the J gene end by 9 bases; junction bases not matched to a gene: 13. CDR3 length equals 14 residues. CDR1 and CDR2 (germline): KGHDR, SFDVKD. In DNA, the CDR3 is TGTGCCACAGAGAGGGACAGCAAAGGTCGGGAGCTGTTTTTT. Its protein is CATERDSKGRELFF.

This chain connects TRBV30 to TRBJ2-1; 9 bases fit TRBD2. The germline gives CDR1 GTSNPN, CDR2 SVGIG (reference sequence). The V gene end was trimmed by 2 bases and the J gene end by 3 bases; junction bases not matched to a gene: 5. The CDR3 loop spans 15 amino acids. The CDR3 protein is CAWSKGTSNYNEQFF. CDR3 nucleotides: TGTGCCTGGAGTAAGGGGACTAGCAACTACAATGAGCAGTTCTTC.

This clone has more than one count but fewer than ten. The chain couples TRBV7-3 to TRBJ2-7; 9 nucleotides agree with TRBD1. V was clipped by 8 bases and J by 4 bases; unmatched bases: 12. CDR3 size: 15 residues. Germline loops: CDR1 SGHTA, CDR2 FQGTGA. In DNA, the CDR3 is TGTGCCAGCTCTTTGGGACAGGGTCGTAGGTACGAGCAGTACTTC. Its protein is CASSLGQGRRYEQYF.

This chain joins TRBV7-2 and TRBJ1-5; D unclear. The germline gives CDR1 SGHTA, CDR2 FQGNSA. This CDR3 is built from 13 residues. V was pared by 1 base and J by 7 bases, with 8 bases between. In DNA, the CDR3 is TGTGCCAGCAGCTTAGGGTTGCGCCAGCCCCAGCATTTT. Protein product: CASSLGLRQPQHF.

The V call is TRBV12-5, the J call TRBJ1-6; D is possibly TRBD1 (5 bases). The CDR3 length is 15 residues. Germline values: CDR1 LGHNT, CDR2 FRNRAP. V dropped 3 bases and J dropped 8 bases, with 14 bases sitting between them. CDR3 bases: TGTGCTAGTGGTTTCCGCGGGGGGGAAGATTCACCCCTCCACTTT. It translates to CASGFRGGEDSPLHF.

CDR3: CASSQGRASPEQFF. The CDR3 DNA follows: TGTGCCAGCAGCCAAGGGAGGGCCTCACCTGAGCAGTTCTTC. The chain couples TRBV3-1 (or the pseudogene TRBV3-2) to TRBJ2-1; tentatively, D is TRBD2 (6 bases). The V and J ends lost 1 base and 9 bases respectively, with 13 bases between them. The germline V gene has CDR1 LGHDT and CDR2 YNNKEL (reference sequence). This CDR3 region has 14 residues.

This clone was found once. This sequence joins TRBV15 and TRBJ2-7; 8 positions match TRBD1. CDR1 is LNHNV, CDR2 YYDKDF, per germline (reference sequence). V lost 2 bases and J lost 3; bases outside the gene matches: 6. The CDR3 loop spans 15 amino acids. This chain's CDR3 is CATSRPDRGIYEQYF. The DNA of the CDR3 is TGTGCCACCAGCAGACCAGACAGGGGTATCTACGAGCAGTACTTC.